This T cell receptor (beta chain) is drawn from a study of cytomegalovirus exposure and HLA in healthy donors. The CDR3 extends over 16 amino acids. Germline CDR1 SGHRS, CDR2 YFSETQ. V dropped 2 bases and J dropped 0 bases, with 14 bases sitting between them. The PCR used 60 Vbeta and 13 Jbeta primers. Method: immunoSEQ multiplex PCR; TCRdb's copy keeps in-frame clones and lacks some. The sample lists about 130,000 clones; roughly 70% were seen once. Study conclusions and caveats: Researchers counted over 150 TCR beta chains as cytomegalovirus-associated.

This clone appeared a single time. Antigen specificity is unknown. The TCR originated in a man in his forties or fifties in good health and CMV-seropositive. This sequence joins TRBV5-1 and TRBJ2-5, with D perhaps matching TRBD1 (6 bases). The sequencing sample was made of PBMCs. CDR3 nucleotides: TGCGCCAGCAGCTTAGCAGGCGGACAGAACCAAGAGACCCAGTACTTC. Amino acid sequence: CASSLAGGQNQETQYF. The full variable domain, in which reference TRBV5-1 and TRBJ2-5 provide the parts outside the CDR3, is KAGVTQTPRYLIKTRGQQVTLSCSPISGHRSVSWYQQTPGQGLQFLFEYFSETQRNKGNFPGRFSGRQFSNSRSEMNVSTLELGDSALYLCASSLAGGQNQETQYFGPGTRLLVL.